These 30 T cell receptor beta chains share one sample of origin, sequenced in a study of blood T cell repertoires in COVID-19. Profiled with immunoSEQ multiplex PCR; TCRdb holds only in-frame clones, not every one. The top ten clones hold about 1.7% of a sample with 210,000 or so clones, approximately 84% of them seen once. Sequencing input: PBMCs or T cells enriched from blood (not recorded which). All receptors come from a man aged 55 to 70 who had recovered from COVID-19.

The chain links TRBV29-1 to TRBJ2-1, with TRBD2 matching over 7 bases. The CDR3 extends over 15 amino acids. Germline-derived CDR1 and CDR2 are SQVTM and ANQGSEA. The V gene end was trimmed by 3 bases and the J gene end by 2 bases; junction bases not matched to a gene: 7. DNA of the CDR3: TGCAGCGTTGACGCTAGCGGTTTCACCTACAATGAGCAGTTCTTC. This encodes CSVDASGFTYNEQFF.

The chain uses TRBV18 and TRBJ1-1; D remains unclear. This CDR3 contains 13 residues. V lost 6 bases and J 1 base, leaving 9 bases between the germline ends. Per germline, CDR1 KGHSH and CDR2 LQKENI. The CDR3, as DNA: TGTGCCAGCTCCCTGGGCAAGAACACTGAAGCTTTCTTT. Protein: CASSLGKNTEAFF.

This sequence joins TRBV19 and TRBJ1-5; D is perhaps TRBD1 (6 bases). V was pared by 4 bases and J by 5 bases, with 9 bases between. Germline values: CDR1 LNHDA, CDR2 SQIVND (reference sequence). This CDR3 region has 13 residues. CDR3 in amino acids: CASSSRGYQPQHF. The CDR3 nucleotides read TGTGCCAGTAGTAGCAGGGGATATCAGCCCCAGCATTTT.

V is TRBV19 and J is TRBJ1-5; weak D call: TRBD1 (5 bases). The V end lost 5 bases, the J end lost 4 bases, and 12 bases lay between the germline ends. This CDR3 has 14 amino acids. Germline loops: CDR1 LNHDA, CDR2 SQIVND (reference sequence). Written as DNA, the CDR3 is TGTGCCAGTAGTGGGGCAGGGAGGAATCAGCCCCAGCATTTT. Its translation is CASSGAGRNQPQHF.

The V and J genes are TRBV19 and TRBJ1-1; D not resolved. Germline values: CDR1 LNHDA, CDR2 SQIVND (reference sequence). The CDR3 consists of 14 residues. The V end lost 6 bases, the J end lost 1 base, and 12 bases lay between the germline ends. CDR3 in amino acids: CASRRRERNTEAFF. The CDR3 region has the DNA TGTGCCAGTAGGCGAAGGGAGAGGAACACTGAAGCTTTCTTT. Looking up the rest from reference TRBV19 and TRBJ1-1 gives the full variable domain: DGGITQSPKYLFRKEGQNVTLSCEQNLNHDAMYWYRQDPGQGLRLIYYSQIVNDFQKGDIAEGYSVSREKKESFPLTVTSAQKNPTAFYLCASRRRERNTEAFFGQGTRLTVV.

This chain joins TRBV24-1 and TRBJ2-1; TRBD1 matches at 10 bases. The CDR3 contains 16 residues. Germline V gene lookup returns CDR1 KGHDR and CDR2 SFDVKD. V trimming: 4 bases; J trimming: 7 bases; junction bases outside the gene matches: 9. For the CDR3, the DNA is TGTGCCACCAGTGACGCCCGACAGGGGGCCTGGAATGAGCAGTTCTTC. It encodes CATSDARQGAWNEQFF.

The table lists this clone with a count of one. The chain carries TRBV19 and TRBJ2-2; TRBD1 aligns across 7 bases. The CDR3 spans 15 residues. Germline V gene lookup returns CDR1 LNHDA and CDR2 SQIVND (reference sequence). V lost 2 bases and J lost 0; bases outside the gene matches: 0. The CDR3 DNA reads TGTGCCAGTAGTATACAGGGGGCGAACACCGGGGAGCTGTTTTTT. Its translation is CASSIQGANTGELFF.

This CDR3 is CASSPIGAGNTIYF. In nucleotides, the CDR3 is TGTGCCAGCAGCCCCATCGGGGCTGGAAACACCATATATTTT. This sequence joins TRBV5-6 and TRBJ1-3; no definite D call. V was shortened by 4 bases and J by 2 bases, with 10 bases between the two germline ends. Germline lookup yields CDR1 SGHDT and CDR2 YYEEEE. This CDR3 is 14 amino acids long. Variable domain in full (rest from reference TRBV5-6 and TRBJ1-3): DAGVTQSPTHLIKTRGQQVTLRCSPKSGHDTVSWYQQALGQGPQFIFQYYEEEERQRGNFPDRFSGHQFPNYSSELNVNALLLGDSALYLCASSPIGAGNTIYFGEGSWLTVV.

The gene calls are TRBV6-1 and TRBJ1-1; unclear D gene. From germline, CDR1 is MNHNS and CDR2 SASEGT. V was trimmed by 4 bases and J by 0 bases, leaving 18 bases between them. The CDR3 is 17 amino acids. The CDR3 spells CASSVTHHLTLNTEAFF. The CDR3 DNA reads as TGTGCCAGCAGTGTTACTCACCACCTTACTCTGAACACTGAAGCTTTCTTT.

The gene calls are TRBV12-5 and TRBJ2-3, with a weak D call TRBD2 (6 bases). Germline CDR1 LGHNT, CDR2 FRNRAP. The germline V and J ends were trimmed by 1 base and 3 bases, with 8 bases remaining between them. The CDR3 consists of 14 residues. The CDR3 DNA sequence: TGTGCTAGTGGTTTGGGCGGGGTAACAGATACGCAGTATTTT. Translated: CASGLGGVTDTQYF.

J is TRBJ2-6 and V is TRBV7-3; 8 bases fit TRBD1. V trimming: 4 bases; J trimming: 2 bases; junction bases outside the gene matches: 10. The CDR3 consists of 18 residues. Germline values: CDR1 SGHTA, CDR2 FQGTGA. The CDR3 protein is CASSSRTGTPPGANVLTF. The DNA for the CDR3 is TGTGCCAGCAGCTCTAGGACAGGGACCCCGCCTGGGGCCAACGTCCTGACTTTC. Full variable domain (outside the CDR3, taken from reference TRBV7-3 and TRBJ2-6): GAGVSQTPSNKVTEKGKYVELRCDPISGHTALYWYRQSLGQGPEFLIYFQGTGAADDSGLPNDRFFAVRPEGSVSTLKIQRTERGDSAVYLCASSSRTGTPPGANVLTFGAGSRLTVL.

The chain has TRBV3-1 (or the pseudogene TRBV3-2) and TRBJ2-3; 9 nucleotides agree with TRBD2. CDR3 length: 15 amino acids. In germline, CDR1 is LGHDT, CDR2 YNNKEL (reference sequence). The ends lost 3 bases at V and 4 bases at J; junction bases unmatched: 5. CDR3 bases: TGTGCCAGCAGCCAGGGAGCGGGGGGTTCAGATACGCAGTATTTT. It is translated as CASSQGAGGSDTQYF.

V is TRBV5-1 and J is TRBJ1-1, with D perhaps matching TRBD1 (6 bases). This CDR3 spans 14 amino acids. Looked up from germline, CDR1 is SGHRS and CDR2 is YFSETQ. V was trimmed by 4 bases and J by 5 bases, leaving 15 bases between them. CDR3 loop: CASSPWDTDTEAFF. In DNA form, the CDR3 reads TGCGCCAGCAGCCCTTGGGACACAGATACTGAAGCTTTCTTT.

The chain has TRBV5-1 and TRBJ1-1; TRBD1 aligns across 7 bases. The V and J ends lost 1 base and 4 bases, in that order; junction bases with no gene match: 4. CDR3 length: 14 residues. Germline V lookup: CDR1 SGHRS, CDR2 YFSETQ. The CDR3 nucleotides read TGCGCCAGCAGCTTGTCCGGACAGGCCACTGAAGCTTTCTTT. Its translation: CASSLSGQATEAFF.

The chain employs TRBV6-5 and TRBJ1-4; D unclear. The ends were cut back, 6 bases at V and 2 bases at J, with 7 bases in the middle. CDR1 and CDR2 (germline): MNHEY, SVGAGI. The CDR3 is 13 amino acids. This CDR3 is CASRRRTNEKLFF. The CDR3 coding sequence is TGTGCCAGCAGAAGGCGGACTAATGAAAAACTGTTTTTT.

This clone occurred once. This chain uses TRBV18 with TRBJ2-5; D remains unclear. The germline gives CDR1 KGHSH, CDR2 LQKENI. This CDR3 is built from 13 residues. The V and J ends lost 1 base and 2 bases respectively, with 5 bases between them. CDR3 sequence (DNA): TGTGCCAGCTCACCACGGCAGCAAGAGACCCAGTACTTC. Its protein is CASSPRQQETQYF.

The rearrangement joins TRBV5-1 to TRBJ1-2; 8 bases match TRBD1. V was pared by 4 bases and J by 6 bases, with 8 bases of the junction left unmatched. The CDR3 runs to 14 residues. The germline gives CDR1 SGHRS, CDR2 YFSETQ. CDR3 DNA sequence: TGCGCCAGCAGCGACAGGGGAACGATTGATGGCTACACCTTC. Translated: CASSDRGTIDGYTF.

This chain connects TRBV4-2 to TRBJ1-4, with 7 nucleotides matching TRBD1. Germline trimming cut 3 bases from V and 10 bases from J; bases unmatched to any gene: 8. CDR1 LGHNA and CDR2 YNFKEQ come from the germline V gene. The CDR3 is 14 residues long. CDR3 in amino acids: CASSQGQGVGKLFF. DNA of the CDR3: TGTGCCAGCAGCCAGGGGCAGGGGGTCGGAAAACTGTTTTTT.

The chain uses TRBV19 and TRBJ1-6; D might be TRBD1 (5 bases). V lost 7 bases to trimming and J lost 8 bases, with 12 bases between them. CDR3 length equals 13 residues. CDR1 and CDR2 from the germline V gene are LNHDA and SQIVND (reference sequence). CDR3 in amino acids: CASNRDLYSPLHF. The DNA for the CDR3 is TGTGCCAGTAATCGGGACTTATATTCACCCCTCCACTTT.

This sequence joins TRBV7-9 and TRBJ1-2; 10 bases line up with TRBD1. V trimming: 5 bases; J trimming: 7 bases; junction bases outside the gene matches: 4. The germline V gene encodes CDR1 SEHNR and CDR2 FQNEAQ (reference sequence). CDR3 length: 13 residues. The CDR3 spells CASSVGQGGGYTF. In DNA, the CDR3 is TGTGCCAGCAGCGTCGGACAGGGGGGTGGCTACACCTTC.

J is TRBJ1-4 and V is TRBV2; TRBD1 matches 9 bases. Germline loops: CDR1 SNHLY, CDR2 FYNNEI. This CDR3 spans 17 amino acids. Germline trimming cut 5 bases from V and 1 base from J; bases unmatched to any gene: 8. The DNA of the CDR3 is TGTGCCAGCAGTCTACGTGGGACAGGGCAAACTAATGAAAAACTGTTTTTT. Its protein is CASSLRGTGQTNEKLFF.

The chain employs TRBV5-6 and TRBJ1-5, with D uncertain. This CDR3 comprises 14 residues. CDR1 is SGHDT and CDR2 is YYEEEE in the germline V gene. V was cut by 1 base and J by 3 bases, with 8 bases left in between. For the CDR3, the DNA is TGTGCCAGCAGCTTGTATCAGGACAATCAGCCCCAGCATTTT. Translated: CASSLYQDNQPQHF.

The table lists this clone with a count of one. The chain couples TRBV12-2 to TRBJ1-2; TRBD1, the table's D call, lacks a check against the DNA. TRBV12-2 is a pseudogene. This CDR3 has 16 residues. CDR3 nucleotide sequence: TGTGCAAGTCGCTTGCCCGAGACAGGGGACAACCGCGTGGACACCTTC. This sequence encodes CASRLPETGDNRVDTF.

The J gene is TRBJ1-2, the V gene TRBV18, with a tentative D call TRBD1 (6 bases). The germline V and J ends were trimmed by 5 bases and 4 bases, with 17 bases remaining between them. The CDR3 runs to 15 residues. Germline lookup yields CDR1 KGHSH and CDR2 LQKENI. The DNA of the CDR3 is TGTGCCAGCTCAGAATCTTACAGGGCCACCTATGGCTACACCTTC. Residues: CASSESYRATYGYTF. The full variable domain, rest sourced from reference TRBV18 and TRBJ1-2, is NAGVMQNPRHLVRRRGQEARLRCSPMKGHSHVYWYRQLPEEGLKFMVYLQKENIIDESGMPKERFSAEFPKEGPSILRIQQVVRGDSAAYFCASSESYRATYGYTFGSGTRLTVV.

The chain couples TRBV5-1 to TRBJ2-5, with D possibly matching TRBD2 (7 bases). Germline CDR1 SGHRS, CDR2 YFSETQ. The CDR3 contains 15 residues. Trimming shortened V by 7 bases and J by 4 bases, and 20 bases separated the two germline ends. CDR3 region: CASSPLPGGVETQYF. The DNA for the CDR3 is TGCGCCAGCTCTCCTCTTCCGGGGGGCGTAGAGACCCAGTACTTC.

On this clone: Other DNA variants within this sample encode the same CDR3. The chain carries TRBV18 and TRBJ1-2, with unresolved D. Trimming stripped 2 bases from V and 0 bases from J, with 7 bases between. Germline CDR1 KGHSH, CDR2 LQKENI. This CDR3 has 14 amino acids. CDR3 in DNA: TGTGCCAGCTCACCAGGGCAGACTAACTATGGCTACACCTTC. Encoded protein: CASSPGQTNYGYTF.

This chain joins TRBV6-2 or TRBV6-3 and TRBJ1-2; D is unclear. Germline values: CDR1 MNHEY, CDR2 SVGEGT. This CDR3 region has 13 residues. Trimming took 1 base from V and 4 from J, leaving 7 bases between them. This CDR3 reads CASSYLEFYGYTF. Here the CDR3 DNA reads TGTGCCAGCAGTTACTTGGAGTTCTATGGCTACACCTTC.

The V call is TRBV7-9, the J call TRBJ1-6, with 11 bases identical to TRBD1. J was trimmed by 6 bases and V by 5 bases; bases with no gene match: 6. This CDR3 has 16 amino acids. In germline, CDR1 is SEHNR, CDR2 FQNEAQ (reference sequence). The CDR3 DNA is TGTGCCAGCAGCCGGGGACAGGGGGGCGGTAATTCACCCCTCCACTTT. Its protein is CASSRGQGGGNSPLHF. The full variable domain, in which reference TRBV7-9 and TRBJ1-6 provide the parts outside the CDR3, is DTGVSQNPRHKITKRGQNVTFRCDPISEHNRLYWYRQTLGQGPEFLTYFQNEAQLEKSRLLSDRFSAERPKGSFSTLEIQRTEQGDSAMYLCASSRGQGGGNSPLHFGNGTRLTVT.

The CDR3 region has the DNA TGTGCCAGCAGCTTACAAACTCGGGACTACTCTGGAAACACCATATATTTT. It encodes CASSLQTRDYSGNTIYF. The chain has TRBV7-2 and TRBJ1-3; possibly TRBD1 for D (5 bases). Looked up from germline, CDR1 is SGHTA and CDR2 is FQGNSA. Trimming took off 2 bases at V and 0 bases at J, with 14 bases between the two ends. The CDR3 extends over 17 amino acids. The full variable domain, in which reference TRBV7-2 and TRBJ1-3 provide the parts outside the CDR3, is GAGVSQSPSNKVTEKGKDVELRCDPISGHTALYWYRQSLGQGLEFLIYFQGNSAPDKSGLPSDRFSAERTGGSVSTLTIQRTQQEDSAVYLCASSLQTRDYSGNTIYFGEGSWLTVV.

The chain couples TRBV5-6 to TRBJ2-1; 8 nucleotides match TRBD2. Germline V gene lookup returns CDR1 SGHDT and CDR2 YYEEEE. J lost 10 bases, V lost 6 bases, and 12 bases had no gene match. This CDR3 region has 14 residues. The CDR3 region has the DNA TGTGCCAGCAATGGGGCGGGGGGCCAGTGGGAGCAGTTCTTC. Amino acids: CASNGAGGQWEQFF.